This entry lists 21 T cell receptor beta chains sequenced from one sample in a study of technical replicates of blood from a handful of donors. Libraries were prepared by immunoSEQ multiplex PCR; TCRdb keeps only in-frame clonotypes and omits some of them. The sample has around 58,000 clones, just under 90% seen once; the top ten hold more than 4.5%. The sample comprised PBMCs. These receptor sequences come from a human donor in good health. Some clones in this sample may be carry-over from other donors' samples.

This chain joins TRBV5-4 and TRBJ2-7; 8 bases are a match to TRBD1. This CDR3 is built from 15 residues. J gave up 6 bases and V 4 bases, and 12 bases lay outside the gene matches. Germline CDR1 and CDR2: SGHNT and YYREEE (reference sequence). CDR3 loop: CASSATGQGASEQYF. The CDR3 DNA sequence: TGTGCCAGCAGCGCAACCGGACAGGGCGCCTCCGAGCAGTACTTC.

CDR3 DNA sequence: TGTGCCAGCAGCCCGAATTACGGGGGTGAACTGTTTTTT. Its translation is CASSPNYGGELFF. The genes are TRBV7-2 and TRBJ1-4; TRBD1 might be the D (5 bases). CDR1 SGHTA and CDR2 FQGNSA come from the germline V gene. This CDR3 is 13 amino acids long. V lost 5 bases to trimming and J lost 12 bases, with 16 bases between them.

CDR3 sequence reads: CASSPGTGRGLPYEQYF. The DNA for the CDR3 is TGTGCCAGCAGTCCAGGGACAGGCCGAGGCCTACCCTACGAGCAGTACTTC. The rearrangement uses TRBV28 and TRBJ2-7; 8 nucleotides align to TRBD1. The V and J ends lost 5 bases and 2 bases, in that order; junction bases with no gene match: 14. The CDR3 is made up of 17 amino acids. CDR1 is MDHEN and CDR2 is SYDVKM in the germline V gene.

V is TRBV5-5 and J is TRBJ2-7, with 7 bases that match TRBD2. There are 15 residues in the CDR3. Unmatched junction bases numbered 8, after V lost 3 bases and J lost 2 bases. CDR1 is SGHKS and CDR2 is YYEKEE in the germline V gene (reference sequence). The CDR3 sequence is CASSSLAETPYEQYF. The CDR3 DNA is TGTGCCAGCAGCTCTCTAGCGGAAACACCCTACGAGCAGTACTTC. Combining the CDR3 with reference TRBV5-5 and TRBJ2-7 gives the whole variable domain DAGVTQSPTHLIKTRGQQVTLRCSPISGHKSVSWYQQVLGQGPQFIFQYYEKEERGRGNFPDRFSARQFPNYSSELNVNALLLGDSALYLCASSSLAETPYEQYFGPGTRLTVT.

V gene TRBV4-2 combines with J gene TRBJ2-6; perhaps TRBD1 as D (5 bases). Per the germline V gene, CDR1 is LGHNA and CDR2 is YNFKEQ. CDR3 length: 18 residues. Trimming stripped 0 bases from V and 1 base from J, with 13 bases between. CDR3 nucleotide sequence: TGTGCCAGCAGCCAAGACAGGGATCCCCAATCTGGGGCCAACGTCCTGACTTTC. Translating gives CASSQDRDPQSGANVLTF.

This clone has just a few counts. The V call is TRBV29-1, the J call TRBJ1-2; tentative D call: TRBD1 (6 bases). Germline CDR1 is SQVTM and CDR2 is ANQGSEA. Trimming removed 4 bases at V and 1 base at J, with 10 bases between. This CDR3 comprises 13 residues. As DNA, the CDR3 is TGCAGCGTTGTACAGGGTGATAACTATGGCTACACCTTC. Translated: CSVVQGDNYGYTF.

This chain links TRBV5-4 with TRBJ2-7; 9 bases agree with TRBD2. This CDR3 is built from 15 residues. Germline V lookup: CDR1 SGHNT, CDR2 YYREEE (reference sequence). Trimming cost V 4 bases and J 2 bases; bases outside gene matches: 7. Here the CDR3 DNA reads TGTGCCAGCAGCCCCCAAAGCGGGGGGCCCTACGAGCAGTACTTC. Translating gives CASSPQSGGPYEQYF.

The V and J genes are TRBV5-4 and TRBJ2-1; 10 bases fit TRBD2. Germline V lookup: CDR1 SGHNT, CDR2 YYREEE (reference sequence). CDR3 length: 15 residues. Trimming removed 4 bases from V and 3 bases from J; junction bases left unmatched: 4. The CDR3 region is CASSISGGNYNEQFF. DNA for the CDR3: TGTGCCAGCAGCATTAGCGGGGGGAACTACAATGAGCAGTTCTTC. The variable domain in full, completed from reference TRBV5-4 and TRBJ2-1, reads ETGVTQSPTHLIKTRGQQVTLRCSSQSGHNTVSWYQQALGQGPQFIFQYYREEENGRGNFPPRFSGLQFPNYSSELNVNALELDDSALYLCASSISGGNYNEQFFGPGTRLTVL.

This chain connects TRBV11-1 to TRBJ2-7; 9 nucleotides match TRBD2. The junction had 12 bases not matched to a gene; V was cut back by 1 base and J by 2 bases. Germline V lookup: CDR1 SGHAT, CDR2 FQDESV (reference sequence). CDR3 length: 18 residues. The CDR3, as DNA: TGTGCCAGCAGCTTAGACCAAAGTCTAGCGGGAAAAACCTACGAGCAGTACTTC. It encodes CASSLDQSLAGKTYEQYF.

CDR3 in amino acids: CASSLPGQGTNEQFF. The CDR3 DNA sequence: TGTGCCAGCAGCCTCCCGGGACAGGGAACGAATGAGCAGTTCTTC. The chain couples TRBV5-6 to TRBJ2-1; the match to TRBD1 covers 9 bases. Germline V gene data show CDR1 as SGHDT and CDR2 as YYEEEE. The V gene end was trimmed by 4 bases and the J gene end by 7 bases; junction bases not matched to a gene: 9. The CDR3 loop spans 15 amino acids.

This chain connects TRBV6-4 to TRBJ2-2; weak D call: TRBD1 (5 bases). The germline gives CDR1 MRHNA, CDR2 SNTAGT. This CDR3 has 13 residues. Trimming cost V 4 bases and J 4 bases, with 7 bases left between them. The CDR3 spells CASSGQGTGELFF. Here the CDR3 DNA reads TGTGCCAGCAGTGGCCAGGGCACCGGGGAGCTGTTTTTT.

The rearrangement links TRBV7-9 to TRBJ2-5; maybe TRBD2 (6 bases). Germline values: CDR1 SEHNR, CDR2 FQNEAQ (reference sequence). The V end lost 0 bases, the J end lost 1 base, and 9 bases lay between the germline ends. The CDR3 is 15 amino acids. DNA of the CDR3: TGTGCCAGCAGCTTAGCTCAAGCGGGCCAAGAGACCCAGTACTTC. It yields the protein CASSLAQAGQETQYF.

The V call is TRBV7-3, the J call TRBJ2-7, with 14 bases matching TRBD2. The CDR3 spans 16 residues. The germline V gene has CDR1 SGHTA and CDR2 FQGTGA. With 5 bases clipped from V and 5 bases from J, the junction kept 8 bases outside the gene matches. The CDR3 here is CASSTGTSGSGNEQYF. In DNA, the CDR3 is TGTGCCAGCAGCACCGGGACTAGCGGGAGTGGCAACGAGCAGTACTTC. Supplemented by reference TRBV7-3 and TRBJ2-7, the full variable domain reads GAGVSQTPSNKVTEKGKYVELRCDPISGHTALYWYRQSLGQGPEFLIYFQGTGAADDSGLPNDRFFAVRPEGSVSTLKIQRTERGDSAVYLCASSTGTSGSGNEQYFGPGTRLTVT.

This chain joins TRBV2 and TRBJ1-4; D is possibly TRBD1 (6 bases). CDR1 and CDR2 (germline): SNHLY, FYNNEI. This CDR3 spans 13 amino acids. V was clipped by 4 bases and J by 7 bases, with 10 bases between them. The CDR3 coding sequence is TGTGCCAGCAGTGGAGGGGGACGTGAAAAACTGTTTTTT. It translates to CASSGGGREKLFF.

The chain is built from TRBV6-1 and TRBJ1-2, with 7 bases fitting TRBD1. CDR3 length: 15 amino acids. Germline V gene data show CDR1 as MNHNS and CDR2 as SASEGT. The V and J ends lost 7 bases and 4 bases, in that order; junction bases with no gene match: 12. The CDR3 protein is CASNPSRGRAYGYTF. The CDR3, as DNA: TGTGCCAGCAACCCCTCGAGGGGGCGTGCCTATGGCTACACCTTC.

The CDR3 loop reads CASSFGRQGAAETQYF. The CDR3 DNA reads TGCGCCAGCAGCTTCGGAAGACAGGGGGCAGCGGAGACCCAGTACTTC. This chain links TRBV5-1 with TRBJ2-5; 10 bases fit TRBD1. The CDR3 loop spans 16 amino acids. The trim removed 2 bases at V and 5 bases at J, leaving 9 bases unmatched. CDR1 and CDR2 (germline): SGHRS, YFSETQ.

The rearrangement joins TRBV6-6 to TRBJ2-2; D is uncertain. Germline CDR1 and CDR2: MNHNY and SVGAGI (reference sequence). The CDR3 spans 14 residues. V was trimmed by 5 bases and J by 0 bases, leaving 7 bases between them. CDR3 bases: TGTGCCAGCAGTCAAACTGCGAACACCGGGGAGCTGTTTTTT. Encoded protein: CASSQTANTGELFF.

This clone was detected only once. The V gene is TRBV7-2, the J gene TRBJ2-1; 13 bases line up with TRBD2. The germline V gene encodes CDR1 SGHTA and CDR2 FQGNSA. V shed 10 bases and J 7 bases; nucleotides not matched to a gene: 7. This CDR3 contains 14 residues. The CDR3 is CATDKLAGGNEQFF. The DNA for the CDR3 is TGTGCCACCGATAAACTAGCGGGGGGGAATGAGCAGTTCTTC.

In its sample, this clone was seen once. The V and J genes are TRBV5-4 and TRBJ2-2; a weak D match, TRBD1 (5 bases). The germline CDR1 and CDR2 sequences are SGHNT and YYREEE (reference sequence). Trimming removed 5 bases from V and 0 bases from J, with 11 bases in between. The CDR3 extends over 15 amino acids. The CDR3 region has the DNA TGTGCCAGCAGAGTGGGGCTAGCGAACACCGGGGAGCTGTTTTTT. This encodes CASRVGLANTGELFF.

The chain is built from TRBV10-3 and TRBJ1-2; 7 nucleotides match TRBD1. J gave up 2 bases and V 7 bases, and 7 bases lay outside the gene matches. Germline values: CDR1 ENHRY, CDR2 SYGVKD. The CDR3 spans 14 residues. The CDR3 DNA reads TGTGCCATCACCCTCACACAGGGGAACTATGGCTACACCTTC. Translation: CAITLTQGNYGYTF.

The V and J genes are TRBV15 and TRBJ2-1, with 10 bases fitting TRBD2. The length of the CDR3 is 15 residues. Germline loops: CDR1 LNHNV, CDR2 YYDKDF (reference sequence). V gave up 1 base and J gave up 5 bases; unmatched junction bases: 2. This CDR3 reads CATSRVSGGHNEQFF. For the CDR3, the DNA is TGTGCCACCAGCAGAGTTAGCGGGGGGCACAATGAGCAGTTCTTC.